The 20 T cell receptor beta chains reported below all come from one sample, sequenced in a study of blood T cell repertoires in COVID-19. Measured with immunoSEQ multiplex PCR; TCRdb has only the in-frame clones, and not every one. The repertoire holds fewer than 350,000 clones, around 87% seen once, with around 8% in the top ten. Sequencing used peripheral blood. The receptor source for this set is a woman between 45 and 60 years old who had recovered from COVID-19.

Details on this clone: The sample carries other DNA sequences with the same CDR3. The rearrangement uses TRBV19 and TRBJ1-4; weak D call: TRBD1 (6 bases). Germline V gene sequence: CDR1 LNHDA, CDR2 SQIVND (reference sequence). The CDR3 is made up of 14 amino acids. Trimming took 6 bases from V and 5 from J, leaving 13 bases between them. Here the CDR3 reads CASSPGQRNEKLFF. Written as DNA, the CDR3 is TGTGCCAGTAGCCCCGGACAGAGAAATGAAAAACTGTTTTTT.

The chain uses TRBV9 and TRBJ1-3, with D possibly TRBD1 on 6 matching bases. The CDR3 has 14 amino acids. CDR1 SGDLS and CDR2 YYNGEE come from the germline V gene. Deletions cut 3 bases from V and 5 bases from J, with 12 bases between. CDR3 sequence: CASSEQGARNTIYF. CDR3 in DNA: TGTGCCAGCAGCGAACAGGGTGCCAGAAACACCATATATTTT.

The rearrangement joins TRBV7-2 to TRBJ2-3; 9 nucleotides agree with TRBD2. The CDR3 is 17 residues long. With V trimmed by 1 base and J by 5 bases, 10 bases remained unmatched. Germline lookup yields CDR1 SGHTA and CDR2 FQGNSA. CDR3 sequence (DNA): TGTGCCAGCAGCTTAGGCGGGAGGGCCATCCTGCTAGATACGCAGTATTTT. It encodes CASSLGGRAILLDTQYF.

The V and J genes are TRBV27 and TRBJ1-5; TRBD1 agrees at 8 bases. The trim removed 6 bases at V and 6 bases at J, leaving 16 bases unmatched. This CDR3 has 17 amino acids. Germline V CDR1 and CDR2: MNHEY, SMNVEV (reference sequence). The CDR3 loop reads CASRPLFQTGDFQPQHF. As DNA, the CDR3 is TGTGCCAGCAGGCCCCTATTCCAGACAGGGGATTTTCAGCCCCAGCATTTT.

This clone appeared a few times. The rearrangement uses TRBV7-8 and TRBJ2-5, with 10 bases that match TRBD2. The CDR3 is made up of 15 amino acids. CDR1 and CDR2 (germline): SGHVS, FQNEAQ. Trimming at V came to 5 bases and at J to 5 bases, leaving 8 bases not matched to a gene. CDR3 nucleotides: TGTGCCAGCAGCAGATACGGGACTAGCGTGGAGACCCAGTACTTC. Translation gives CASSRYGTSVETQYF.

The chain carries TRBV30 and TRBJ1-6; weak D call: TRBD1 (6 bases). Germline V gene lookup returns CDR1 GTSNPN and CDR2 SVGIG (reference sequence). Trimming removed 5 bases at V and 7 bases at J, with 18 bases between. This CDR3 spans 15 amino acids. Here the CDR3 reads CAWSGTGHLNSPLHF. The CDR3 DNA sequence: TGTGCCTGGTCCGGAACGGGACATCTGAATTCACCCCTCCACTTT. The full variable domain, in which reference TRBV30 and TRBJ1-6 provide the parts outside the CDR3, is SQTIHQWPATLVQPVGSPLSLECTVEGTSNPNLYWYRQAAGRGLQLLFYSVGIGQISSEVPQNLSASRPQDRQFILSSKKLLLSDSGFYLCAWSGTGHLNSPLHFGNGTRLTVT.

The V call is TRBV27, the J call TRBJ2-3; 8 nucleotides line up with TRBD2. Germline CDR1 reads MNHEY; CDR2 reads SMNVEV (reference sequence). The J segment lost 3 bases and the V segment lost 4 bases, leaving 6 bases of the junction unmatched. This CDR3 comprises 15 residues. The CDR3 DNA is TGTGCCAGCAGTTACACTAGCGGAGCAACAGATACGCAGTATTTT. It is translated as CASSYTSGATDTQYF.

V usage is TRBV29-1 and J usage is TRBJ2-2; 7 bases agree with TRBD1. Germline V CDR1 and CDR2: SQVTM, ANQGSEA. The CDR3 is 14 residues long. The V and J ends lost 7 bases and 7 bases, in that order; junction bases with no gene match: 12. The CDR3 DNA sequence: TGCAGCGGGGGACAGCAAGGGGCATACGGGGAGCTGTTTTTT. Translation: CSGGQQGAYGELFF.

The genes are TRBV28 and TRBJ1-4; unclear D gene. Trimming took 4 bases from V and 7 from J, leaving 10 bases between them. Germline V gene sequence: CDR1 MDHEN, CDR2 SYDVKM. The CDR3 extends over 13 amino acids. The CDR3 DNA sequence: TGTGCCAGCAGTTACCCTAGTGGTGAAAAACTGTTTTTT. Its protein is CASSYPSGEKLFF.

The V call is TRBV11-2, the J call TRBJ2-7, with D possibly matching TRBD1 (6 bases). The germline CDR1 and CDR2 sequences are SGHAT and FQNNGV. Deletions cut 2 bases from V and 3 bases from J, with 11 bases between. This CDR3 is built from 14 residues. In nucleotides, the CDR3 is TGTGCCAGCAGCTTAAGTCAACAGGGCTACGAGCAGTACTTC. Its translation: CASSLSQQGYEQYF.

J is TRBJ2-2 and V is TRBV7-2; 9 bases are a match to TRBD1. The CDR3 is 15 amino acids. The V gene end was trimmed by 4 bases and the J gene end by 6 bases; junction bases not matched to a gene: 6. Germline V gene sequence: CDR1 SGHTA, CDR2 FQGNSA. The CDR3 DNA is TGTGCCAGCAGCTCGACAGGGGGAACTTCCGGGGAGCTGTTTTTT. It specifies CASSSTGGTSGELFF.

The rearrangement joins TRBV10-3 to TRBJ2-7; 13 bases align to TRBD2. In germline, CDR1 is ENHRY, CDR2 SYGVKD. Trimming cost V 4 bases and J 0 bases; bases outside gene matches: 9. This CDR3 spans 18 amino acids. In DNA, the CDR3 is TGTGCCATCAGTGGCAGAGGGACTAGCGGGGAAGCCTCCTACGAGCAGTACTTC. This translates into CAISGRGTSGEASYEQYF.

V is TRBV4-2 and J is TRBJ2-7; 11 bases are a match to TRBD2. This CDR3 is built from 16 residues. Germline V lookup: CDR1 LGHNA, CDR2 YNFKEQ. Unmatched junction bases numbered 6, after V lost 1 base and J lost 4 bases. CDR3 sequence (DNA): TGTGCCAGCAGCCAAGCCGCTAGCGGGGGGAGGTACGAGCAGTACTTC. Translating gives CASSQAASGGRYEQYF.

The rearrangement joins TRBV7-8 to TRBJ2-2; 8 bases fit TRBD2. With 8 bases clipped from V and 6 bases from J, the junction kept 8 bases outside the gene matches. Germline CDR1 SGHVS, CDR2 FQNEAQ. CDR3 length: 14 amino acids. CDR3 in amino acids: CASGRGANSGELFF. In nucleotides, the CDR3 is TGTGCCAGCGGGCGGGGGGCTAATTCCGGGGAGCTGTTTTTT.

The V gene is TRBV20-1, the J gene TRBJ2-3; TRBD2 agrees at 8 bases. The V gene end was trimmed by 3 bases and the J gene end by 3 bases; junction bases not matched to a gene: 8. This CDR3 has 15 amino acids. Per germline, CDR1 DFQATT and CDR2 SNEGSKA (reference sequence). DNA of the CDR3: TGCAGTGCTAGTGATCCCTTAGCGGGGACAGATACGCAGTATTTT. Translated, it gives CSASDPLAGTDTQYF.

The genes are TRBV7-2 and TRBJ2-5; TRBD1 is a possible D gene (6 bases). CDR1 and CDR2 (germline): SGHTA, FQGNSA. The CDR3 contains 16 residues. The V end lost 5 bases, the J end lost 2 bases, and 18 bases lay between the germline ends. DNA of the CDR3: TGTGCCAGCAGCAATAGGGTACCAGGGGTTCAAGAGACCCAGTACTTC. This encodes CASSNRVPGVQETQYF.

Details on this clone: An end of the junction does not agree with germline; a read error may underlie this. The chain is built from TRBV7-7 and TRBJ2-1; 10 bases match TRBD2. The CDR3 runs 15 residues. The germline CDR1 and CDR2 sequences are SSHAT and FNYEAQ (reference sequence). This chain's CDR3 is CASSFSLAGADEQFF. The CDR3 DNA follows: TGTGCTAGCAGCTTCAGTCTAGCGGGAGCAGATGAGCAGTTCTTC. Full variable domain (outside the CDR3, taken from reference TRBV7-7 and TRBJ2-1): GAGVSQSPRYKVTKRGQDVTLRCDPISSHATLYWYQQALGQGPEFLTYFNYEAQPDKSGLPSDRFSAERPEGSISTLTIQRTEQRDSAMYRCASSFSLAGADEQFFGPGTRLTVL.

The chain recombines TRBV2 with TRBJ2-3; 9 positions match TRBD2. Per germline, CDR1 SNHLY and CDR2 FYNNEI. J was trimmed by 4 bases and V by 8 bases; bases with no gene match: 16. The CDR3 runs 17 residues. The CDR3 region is CASVVGLGLARADTQYF. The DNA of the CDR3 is TGTGCCAGCGTGGTCGGATTGGGACTAGCCAGAGCAGATACGCAGTATTTT.

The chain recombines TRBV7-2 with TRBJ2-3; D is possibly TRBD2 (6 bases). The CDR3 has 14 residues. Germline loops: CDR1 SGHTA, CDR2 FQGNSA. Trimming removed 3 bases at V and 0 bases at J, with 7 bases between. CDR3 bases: TGTGCCAGCAGCTTCCGGGAGAGCACAGATACGCAGTATTTT. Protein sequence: CASSFRESTDTQYF.

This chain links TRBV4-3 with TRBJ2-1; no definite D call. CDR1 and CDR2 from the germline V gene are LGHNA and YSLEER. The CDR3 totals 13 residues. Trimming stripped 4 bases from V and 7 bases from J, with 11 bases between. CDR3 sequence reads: CASSPSTLNEQFF. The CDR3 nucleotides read TGCGCCAGCAGCCCATCGACTCTTAATGAGCAGTTCTTC.